The TCR beta chain under discussion was sequenced for a study of shared clonotypes between healthy human individuals (dated by TCRdb to 2018 to 2021). About the study as a whole: Two women and a few men aged 18 to 49 years were included in the cohort. For each donor, three plates each were used for CD4 naive and CD4 memory, two plates were used for CD8 naive, and one plate was used for CD8 memory. Blood TCR repertoires of roughly five healthy adults were deeply sequenced to estimate repertoire size and the extent of clonotype sharing between individuals. Libraries were prepared and TCR repertoires were sequenced by different laboratories using diverse techniques, in order to increase sequencing depth and limit assay-specific biases. Between about 0.94 and 10 billion PBMCs per donor were obtained by leukapheresis.

Findings and caveats that apply to the study as a whole: Roughly 5% of naive CD4, approximately 3.7% of naive CD8, approximately 2% of memory CD4, and more than 0.35% of memory CD8 clonotypes were shared across a handful of donors. Compared with non-shared clonotypes, the clonotypes found in all four sorted-subset donors had higher generation probabilities. Even with the large sequencing depth, rarefaction of the sorted-subset datasets indicated that sequencing was incomplete. Pairwise subsampling indicated that sequencing depth was expected to affect the degree of clonotype sharing among donors. Sampling was limited to blood, and TCR repertoires in tissue likely differ from TCR repertoires in blood. The small number of donors limited the genetic and exposure-history diversity represented. Naive subsets generally had larger estimated clonotype richness than memory subsets did.

Using the deep immunoSEQ assay, TCR CDR3 regions were amplified from genomic DNA by multiplex PCR. For each cell subset, the extracted genomic DNA was distributed evenly across all wells of several immunoSEQ 96-well plates, and each plate served as one replicate. Each replicate PCR for sorted subsets received roughly 0.2 ug genomic DNA, equal to 28,000 or so T cell genomes. Purified libraries were quantified with a Qubit 3.0 fluorometer, sized on a Bioanalyzer 2100, and re-quantified with the KAPA Library Quantification kit. A separate single-read 150-cycle Illumina NextSeq 550 flow cell was used to sequence each immunoSEQ 96-well plate. Turning to the authors' computational methods: Because the immunoSEQ output included only junctional sequences and no quality scores, the filtering could not be the same as the filtering used for full-length reads. To assign V/J genes and CDR3, sequences were annotated against IMGT germline references using PyIR, a Python wrapper for IgBLAST v1.9. Reads with weak V/J assignments (E-value above 1e-6), missing CDR3, stop codons, out-of-frame junctions, or ambiguous translated residues were removed. A V3J clonotype was defined by an identical inferred V gene, J gene, and CDR3 amino acid sequence. Percentage overlap between repertoires was calculated by dividing the number of shared unique clonotypes by the size of the smaller repertoire. Three approaches were used to assess repertoire richness: RTK rarefaction, the Chao1 estimator, and Recon v2.1 estimates of unobserved clonotypes. OLGA was used to compute generation probabilities for all TCRbeta clonotypes that the gDNA method yielded from a handful of donors. The table comes from immuneACCESS by way of TCRdb, which keeps in-frame sequences with V and J called. Part of the clones is missing from these tables; in studies checked, under half for an unresolved V gene and the rest for unknown reasons. V and J calls plus clone size are reproduced from that table; the DNA served to infer D and trimming. The sample yields about 1.1 million clones; around three quarters were counted once. 0.7% to 0.95% of the sample goes to the ten largest clones.

To note about this clone: The antigen this receptor binds is unknown. Base-call qualities are not available, and no considerably larger clone is one nucleotide away.

The CDR3, from cysteine to phenylalanine, totals 15 residues. Only the CDR3 DNA stays, 45 bases, in frame from base 1. V is shortened by 1 base, J by 6 bases, and the region joining them spans 12 bases. The germline V gene provides CDR1 SGHVS and CDR2 FQNEAQ. The donors were healthy, HIV-negative adults with no recently reported acute infections or vaccinations. Only Caucasian adults living in Nashville, Tennessee, USA were represented among the donors. CD4+ T cells were enriched through magnetic negative selection, after which naive cells were positively selected on CD45RA and the remaining negative fraction served as the memory subset. Blood was obtained by leukapheresis, after which PBMCs were separated by Ficoll-Histopaque density gradient centrifugation and cryopreserved in liquid nitrogen vapor phase. Analytical flow cytometry was used to check the purity and quantity of every magnetically sorted T cell population. Each sorted fraction had its genomic DNA isolated and then quantified by UV absorbance on a Nanodrop 2000c.

This TCR was recovered from a man aged 18-30 years in good health. Some clones in this sample may be carry-over from other donors' samples. The sequenced material came from memory CD4+ T cells from PBMCs. This specimen's cell subset or site label, interpreted: CD45RA-negative fraction. Rearrangement joined TRBV7-8 to TRBJ1-4, with a tentative D gene TRBD1 over 5 matching bases. The DNA reads TGTGCCAGCAGCTTAGTGAAGGGGCCGGATGAAAAACTGTTTTTT. Translated, this gives CASSLVKGPDEKLFF.